This T cell receptor beta chain originates from a study of long-term antiretroviral therapy in people with HIV. The CDR3 is 15 residues long. Germline lookup yields CDR1 SGHRS and CDR2 YFSETQ. V dropped 5 bases and J dropped 0 bases, with 14 bases sitting between them. The libraries were made with immunoSEQ v3.0 at survey level. Measured with immunoSEQ multiplex PCR; TCRdb has only the in-frame clones, and not every one. This table has tens of thousands of clones, 75% to 85% appearing once. This clone was detected once. V and J are TRBV5-1 and TRBJ1-2, with D hard to call. This receptor was obtained from a man in his late teens or twenties with HIV. The specimen comprised unsorted PBMCs, sampled 1.9 years after starting antiretroviral therapy. The CDR3 DNA reads TGCGCCAGCAGGAACACCTCAAATGCTAACTATGGCTACACCTTC. Its translation is CASRNTSNANYGYTF.